Following are 7 T cell receptor beta chains from one sample sequenced in a study of radiotherapy plus CTLA-4 blockade in lung cancer. Profiling relied on immunoSEQ multiplex PCR, and the TCRdb table lists in-frame clones only, not all of them. The repertoire has more than 90,000 clones, roughly 80% of them found once; the top ten carry roughly 26%. The sample consisted of peripheral blood, taken from a patient treated with radiotherapy plus ipilimumab. These receptors all stem from a human donor with non-small cell lung cancer that progressed on radiotherapy plus ipilimumab.

The rearrangement uses TRBV6-5 and TRBJ1-1; perhaps TRBD1 as D (5 bases). This CDR3 is 14 amino acids long. With 8 bases removed from V and 8 bases from J, the gap between germline ends came to 21 bases. Germline V gene lookup returns CDR1 MNHEY and CDR2 SVGAGI. CDR3 in DNA: TGTGCCAGCTCAACGGGCGGGGCTTCACTGGAAGCTTTCTTT. It specifies CASSTGGASLEAFF.

The chain employs TRBV10-1 and TRBJ1-4, with D unresolved. From germline, CDR1 is WNHNN and CDR2 SYGVQD (reference sequence). Deletions cut 6 bases from V and 7 bases from J, with 15 bases between. CDR3 length: 14 residues. The CDR3 is CASSVDTSFEKLFF. CDR3 sequence (DNA): TGCGCCAGCAGCGTAGACACTTCTTTTGAAAAACTGTTTTTT.

The V call is TRBV2, the J call TRBJ2-7; maybe TRBD2 (5 bases). The CDR3 is made up of 12 amino acids. Germline assignment: CDR1 SNHLY and CDR2 FYNNEI. V gave up 5 bases and J gave up 6 bases, with 11 bases separating them. In DNA, the CDR3 is TGTGCCAGCAGTACTAGTCGAAGCGAGCAGTACGTC. Its translation: CASSTSRSEQYV.

The rearrangement uses TRBV9 and TRBJ1-1; D might be TRBD1 (6 bases). Germline CDR1 and CDR2: SGDLS and YYNGEE. V was shortened by 3 bases and J by 3 bases, with 12 bases between the two germline ends. This CDR3 has 14 amino acids. The CDR3: CASSASGVYTEAFF. The CDR3 DNA reads as TGTGCCAGCAGCGCTTCAGGGGTTTACACTGAAGCTTTCTTT.

CDR3 DNA sequence: TGTGCCTGGAAGGGACACACGGAAAAACTGTTTTTT. Translation: CAWKGHTEKLFF. The gene calls are TRBV30 and TRBJ1-4; perhaps TRBD1 as D (6 bases). CDR3 length equals 12 residues. The V gene's germline CDR1 is GTSNPN and CDR2 SVGIG (reference sequence). V gave up 4 bases and J gave up 8 bases, with 11 bases separating them. The variable domain in full, with the rest retrieved from reference TRBV30 and TRBJ1-4, is SQTIHQWPATLVQPVGSPLSLECTVEGTSNPNLYWYRQAAGRGLQLLFYSVGIGQISSEVPQNLSASRPQDRQFILSSKKLLLSDSGFYLCAWKGHTEKLFFGSGTQLSVL.

V is TRBV19 and J is TRBJ2-3; D unclear. The germline V and J ends were trimmed by 5 bases and 2 bases, with 2 bases remaining between them. CDR3 length: 11 amino acids. In germline, CDR1 is LNHDA, CDR2 SQIVND (reference sequence). The CDR3 loop is CASSYTDTQYF. The CDR3 region has the DNA TGTGCCAGTAGTTACACAGATACGCAGTATTTT.

The chain uses TRBV7-9 and TRBJ2-7, with 7 positions matching TRBD2. CDR1 SEHNR and CDR2 FQNEAQ come from the germline V gene (reference sequence). J was trimmed by 2 bases and V by 5 bases; bases with no gene match: 6. The CDR3 has 14 residues. CDR3 in DNA: TGTGCCAGCAGCCCCGGGGGGATGACCTACGAGCAGTACGTC. Its translation is CASSPGGMTYEQYV.